This T cell receptor beta chain was found in a study of cytomegalovirus exposure and HLA in healthy donors. This CDR3 spans 16 amino acids. Trimming cost V 3 bases and J 0 bases, with 13 bases left between them. CDR1 and CDR2 (germline): SGHRS, YFSETQ. A remark on this clone: Its specificity is not known.

The data were produced by immunoSEQ multiplex PCR, yet TCRdb's version contains in-frame clones alone and is incomplete. The sample consists of about 56,000 clones, about 92% of them appearing once. Whole-study results and caveats: The classifier was said to identify cytomegalovirus status with high specificity and sensitivity. Listed as cytomegalovirus-associated were over 150 TCR beta chains.

Sequenced sample: PBMCs. The V and J genes are TRBV5-1 and TRBJ1-3; no clear D. The origin of this receptor is a woman aged 18-29 years in good health and CMV-seropositive. The CDR3 protein is CASSSQPASSGNTIYF. Written as DNA, the CDR3 is TGCGCCAGCAGCTCACAACCCGCCTCCTCTGGAAACACCATATATTTT.